This T cell receptor (beta chain) came from a study of early T cells in non-severe SARS-CoV-2 infection. Unique molecular identifier tags were affixed to discrete cDNA molecules. Via MiXCR, TCRdb re-called the 5' RACE reads, giving one row per CDR3 protein. The sample holds some 81,000 distinct CDR3 sequences, about 16% seen once. CDR1 SNHLY and CDR2 FYNNEI come from the germline V gene. The CDR3 sequence is 12 residues long. The V end lost 7 bases, the J end lost 1 base, and 7 bases lay between the germline ends. V usage is TRBV2 and J usage is TRBJ1-1, with D maybe TRBD1 (5 bases). Sequenced input: whole blood. This TCR came from an adult who was a healthcare worker with PCR-confirmed SARS-CoV-2 infection or an uninfected control (not recorded which). The CDR3 DNA is TGTGCCAGCAATAGGGGGAACACTGAAGCTTTCTTT. It yields the protein CASNRGNTEAFF.